Listed below are T cell receptor beta chains from one sample, sequenced in a study of CD8 T cells in ankylosing spondylitis. Each CDR3 protein gets one entry after TCRdb re-called the 5' RACE reads with MiXCR. The profile shows approximately 140,000 distinct CDR3 sequences, 17% of them singletons. What was sequenced was blood, either unsorted or a sorted T cell fraction (not recorded which). Receptor source: a male donor with ankylosing spondylitis. The CDR3 runs from the conserved cysteine through the conserved F or W. A D gene is named only where the DNA matches it firmly. A clone size is listed for some rows: how often the clone was seen (once, few, many), or a class if it is expanded.

>TRBJ2-7|NA|few|TRBV28
CASSFRPYEQYF
TGTGCCAGCAGTTTCCGGCCCTACGAGCAGTACTTC
>TRBJ1-5|NA|few|TRBV27
CASRGNSNQPQHF
TGTGCCAGCCGGGGAAATAGCAATCAGCCCCAGCATTTT
>TRBJ1-5|TRBD1|NA|TRBV20-1
CSASWGQELDQPQHF
TGCAGTGCTTCGTGGGGACAGGAGCTAGATCAGCCCCAGCATTTT
>TRBJ1-6|TRBD1|once|TRBV27
CASRSDRYSPLHF
TGTGCCAGCAGGTCGGACAGGTATTCACCCCTCCACTTT
>TRBJ2-3|NA|NA|TRBV27
CASSPYVVSTDTQYF
TGTGCCAGCAGTCCCTACGTGGTTAGCACAGATACGCAGTATTTT
>TRBJ2-3|NA|few|TRBV28
CASSPNPGAADTQYF
TGTGCCAGCAGTCCGAACCCCGGGGCGGCAGATACGCAGTATTTT
>TRBJ1-5|NA|few|TRBV3-1
CASSQSGAGQPQHF
TGTGCCAGCAGCCAATCGGGGGCCGGGCAGCCCCAGCATTTT
>TRBJ2-5|NA|NA|TRBV18
CASSPPRGQETQYF
TGTGCCAGCTCACCACCGCGGGGCCAAGAGACCCAGTACTTC
>TRBJ2-7|TRBD1|few|TRBV28
CASSLFGTASYEQYF
TGTGCCAGCAGTTTATTTGGGACAGCGTCCTACGAGCAGTACTTC
>TRBJ2-7|TRBD2|few|TRBV19
CASSIELLAMNEQYF
TGTGCCAGTAGTATAGAACTACTAGCGATGAACGAGCAGTACTTC
>TRBJ2-1|NA|NA|TRBV4-1
CASSQDPLRAAIYNEQFF
TGCGCCAGCAGCCAAGATCCCCTTCGTGCCGCGATATACAATGAGCAGTTCTTC
>TRBJ2-5|NA|few|TRBV20-1
CSARSSEAEAGTQYF
TGCAGTGCTAGATCCTCAGAGGCGGAGGCGGGGACCCAGTACTTC
>TRBJ1-5|NA|NA|TRBV27
CASSSGGAGQPQHF
TGTGCCAGCAGTTCTGGGGGCGCCGGTCAGCCCCAGCATTTT
>TRBJ2-3|NA|few|TRBV14
CASSLTRDTYTDTQYF
TGTGCCAGCAGCCTGACACGGGACACTTACACAGATACGCAGTATTTT
>TRBJ2-7|NA|few|TRBV12-3/TRBV12-4
CASSPRGQDEQYF
TGTGCCAGCAGTCCACGGGGTCAGGACGAGCAGTACTTC